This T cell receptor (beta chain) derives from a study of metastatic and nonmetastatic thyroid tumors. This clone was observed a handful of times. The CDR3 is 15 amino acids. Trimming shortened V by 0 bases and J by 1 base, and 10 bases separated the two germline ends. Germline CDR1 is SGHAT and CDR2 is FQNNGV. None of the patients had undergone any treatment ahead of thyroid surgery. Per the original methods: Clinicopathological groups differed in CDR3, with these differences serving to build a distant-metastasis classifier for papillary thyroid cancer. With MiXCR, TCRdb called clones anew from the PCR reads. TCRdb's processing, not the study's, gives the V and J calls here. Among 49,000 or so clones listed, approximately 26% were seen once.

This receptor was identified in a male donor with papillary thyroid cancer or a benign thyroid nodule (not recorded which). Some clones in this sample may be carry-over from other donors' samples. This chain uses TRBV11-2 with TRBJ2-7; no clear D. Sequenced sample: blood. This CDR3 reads CASSLDQGTSYEQYF. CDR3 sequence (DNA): TGTGCCAGCAGCTTAGATCAAGGCACATCCTACGAGCAGTACTTC. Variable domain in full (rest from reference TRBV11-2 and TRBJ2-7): EAGVAQSPRYKIIEKRQSVAFWCNPISGHATLYWYQQILGQGPKLLIQFQNNGVVDDSQLPKDRFSAERLKGVDSTLKIQPAKLEDSAVYLCASSLDQGTSYEQYFGPGTRLTVT.